These 26 T cell receptor beta chains were all obtained from the same sample, sequenced in a study of blood T cell repertoires in COVID-19. This table comes from immunoSEQ multiplex PCR, and its TCRdb copy is limited to in-frame clones, with some not included. The table shows approximately 120,000 clones, with approximately 85% occurring only once. Sequenced: peripheral blood. The receptors were gathered from a human donor in a cohort sampled during active COVID-19.

In DNA, the CDR3 is TGTGCCAGTAGTATCCGTCTAGGTTTGTTACATACGCAGTATTTT. Its protein is CASSIRLGLLHTQYF. The V call is TRBV19, the J call TRBJ2-3; D not resolved. The germline gives CDR1 LNHDA, CDR2 SQIVND (reference sequence). Trimming stripped 3 bases from V and 7 bases from J, with 17 bases between. This CDR3 comprises 15 residues.

The chain links TRBV4-3 to TRBJ2-3; 10 positions agree with TRBD2. Germline V gene lookup returns CDR1 LGHNA and CDR2 YSLEER. V shed 0 bases, J shed 8 bases, and the junction held 5 bases outside the gene matches. The CDR3 covers 15 residues. For the CDR3, the DNA is TGCGCCAGCAGCCAAGATAGCGGGAGGAAGGGTACGCAGTATTTT. Its protein is CASSQDSGRKGTQYF.

This chain joins TRBV18 and TRBJ1-1; 7 bases fit TRBD1. Losses at the gene ends were 4 bases for V and 1 base for J; bases not matched to a gene: 3. Germline CDR1 KGHSH, CDR2 LQKENI. The CDR3 has 14 amino acids. Here the CDR3 reads CASSLGQRNTEAFF. The CDR3 DNA is TGTGCCAGCTCACTGGGACAGAGGAACACTGAAGCTTTCTTT.

The J gene is TRBJ1-6, the V gene TRBV14, with 7 bases matching TRBD1. Per the germline V gene, CDR1 is SGHDN and CDR2 is FVKESK. The CDR3 has 16 residues. Trimming removed 6 bases from V and 10 bases from J; junction bases left unmatched: 15. The CDR3 bases are TGTGCCAGCAGTCTGGAAGCCGGGACAGCCTTATCACCCCTCCACTTT. It encodes CASSLEAGTALSPLHF.

The chain combines TRBV5-4 with TRBJ1-1; D ambiguous. Trimming took 1 base from V and 1 from J, leaving 8 bases between them. CDR1 SGHNT and CDR2 YYREEE come from the germline V gene (reference sequence). The CDR3 sequence is 14 residues long. The CDR3 spells CASSLTASNTEAFF. The CDR3 DNA is TGTGCCAGCAGCTTGACAGCTTCGAACACTGAAGCTTTCTTT.

The chain is built from TRBV19 and TRBJ2-7, with 8 bases fitting TRBD1. This CDR3 region has 15 residues. Losses at the gene ends were 5 bases for V and 5 bases for J; bases not matched to a gene: 11. Germline CDR1 and CDR2: LNHDA and SQIVND (reference sequence). CDR3 nucleotides: TGTGCCAGTAGTTCGTCCGGGACAGGTGTCCACGAGCAGTACTTC. Translation: CASSSSGTGVHEQYF.

This clone showed up just once. The chain joins TRBV7-2 to TRBJ1-5; D might be TRBD1 (6 bases). The CDR3 totals 15 residues. Germline values: CDR1 SGHTA, CDR2 FQGNSA. The V end lost 6 bases, the J end lost 0 bases, and 12 bases lay between the germline ends. CDR3 loop: CASRADSYSNQPQHF. CDR3 DNA sequence: TGTGCCAGCAGGGCGGACAGTTATAGCAATCAGCCCCAGCATTTT.

This chain joins TRBV5-1 and TRBJ1-4, with TRBD1 matching 7 bases. The ends lost 0 bases at V and 3 bases at J; junction bases unmatched: 5. From germline, CDR1 is SGHRS and CDR2 YFSETQ. This CDR3 has 16 amino acids. Written as DNA, the CDR3 is TGCGCCAGCAGCTTGGGCCCGACAGGGCCTAATGAAAAACTGTTTTTT. It codes for CASSLGPTGPNEKLFF.

V is TRBV29-1 and J is TRBJ1-2; the D gene is possibly TRBD1 (6 bases). The V gene's germline CDR1 is SQVTM and CDR2 ANQGSEA. V lost 5 bases, J lost 8 bases, and 12 bases lay in between. This CDR3 contains 11 residues. In DNA, the CDR3 is TGCAGCGTTACAGGGTCTAGCGGCTACACCTTC. It codes for CSVTGSSGYTF. Complete variable domain (other parts from reference TRBV29-1 and TRBJ1-2): SAVISQKPSRDICQRGTSLTIQCQVDSQVTMMFWYRQQPGQSLTLIATANQGSEATYESGFVIDKFPISRPNLTFSTLTVSNMSPEDSSIYLCSVTGSSGYTFGSGTRLTVV.

The genes are TRBV12-3 or TRBV12-4 and TRBJ2-1; tentatively, D is TRBD1 (5 bases). The CDR3 has 13 residues. With 3 bases removed from V and 4 bases from J, the gap between germline ends came to 7 bases. The CDR3 DNA follows: TGTGCCAGCAGTTTCCAGGGATACAATGAGCAGTTCTTC. Its protein product is CASSFQGYNEQFF.

The chain links TRBV7-9 to TRBJ2-4, with 10 bases matching TRBD2. The CDR3 consists of 18 residues. The germline CDR1 and CDR2 sequences are SEHNR and FQNEAQ (reference sequence). V lost 5 bases, J lost 6 bases, and 16 bases stayed unmatched. The CDR3 coding sequence is TGTGCCAGCAGCCCAGGGATTCTAGCGGGAGAGGGGGTAAACATTCAGTACTTC. It translates to CASSPGILAGEGVNIQYF.

CDR3 nucleotides: TGTGCCAGCACCATCCGGGGACAGGGGGGCACGCAGTATTTT. Its translation is CASTIRGQGGTQYF. The rearrangement uses TRBV27 and TRBJ2-3, with 11 bases fitting TRBD1. Germline CDR1 and CDR2: MNHEY and SMNVEV (reference sequence). Germline trimming cut 7 bases from V and 9 bases from J; bases unmatched to any gene: 9. This CDR3 comprises 14 residues.

The chain uses TRBV7-2 and TRBJ1-2; D gene uncertain. Trimming shortened V by 5 bases and J by 4 bases, and 8 bases separated the two germline ends. The CDR3 has 12 amino acids. The germline V gene has CDR1 SGHTA and CDR2 FQGNSA. The CDR3 nucleotides are TGTGCCAGCAGCCAGTCAGTCTATGGCTACACCTTC. Translation gives CASSQSVYGYTF.

CDR3 in DNA: TGTGCCACCAATTCCCCCAGGGGGAAGAACACTGAAGCTTTCTTT. Amino acids: CATNSPRGKNTEAFF. This chain links TRBV28 with TRBJ1-1; 7 nucleotides line up with TRBD1. V lost 10 bases, J lost 1 base, and 12 bases stayed unmatched. Germline V lookup: CDR1 MDHEN, CDR2 SYDVKM. This CDR3 spans 15 amino acids.

J is TRBJ2-7 and V is TRBV6-5; D is ambiguous. Germline CDR1 is MNHEY and CDR2 is SVGAGI. The CDR3 consists of 13 residues. V was trimmed by 4 bases and J by 5 bases, leaving 12 bases between them. The CDR3 DNA reads TGTGCCAGCAGTTCTCACCGGGTCCACGAGCAGTACTTC. Protein product: CASSSHRVHEQYF.

In this sample, this clone turned up once. The rearrangement uses TRBV11-2 and TRBJ2-3; 7 bases agree with TRBD2. Germline V gene data show CDR1 as SGHAT and CDR2 as FQNNGV. V gave up 1 base and J gave up 6 bases; unmatched junction bases: 7. The CDR3 runs 15 residues. CDR3 in amino acids: CASSLAPGLGDTQYF. The CDR3, as DNA: TGTGCCAGCAGCTTAGCCCCCGGACTAGGGGATACGCAGTATTTT.

This clone has only a few counts. V is TRBV6-6 and J is TRBJ1-2, with 8 bases that match TRBD1. Germline loops: CDR1 MNHNY, CDR2 SVGAGI (reference sequence). V lost 8 bases to trimming and J lost 4 bases; unmatched junction nucleotides: 12. The CDR3 sequence is 15 residues long. The CDR3 DNA reads TGTGCCAGCGGAGATTCGGGACAGGACCCCTATGGCTACACCTTC. It is translated as CASGDSGQDPYGYTF.

This rearrangement joins TRBV7-3 to TRBJ2-5, with unresolved D. The length of the CDR3 is 13 residues. V lost 4 bases and J lost 5, with 11 bases in between. The germline V gene encodes CDR1 SGHTA and CDR2 FQGTGA. The CDR3 is CASSSSFAETQYF. As DNA, the CDR3 is TGTGCCAGCAGCTCCTCCTTTGCGGAGACCCAGTACTTC.

The gene calls are TRBV20-1 and TRBJ2-7, with D possibly matching TRBD2 (5 bases). CDR1 and CDR2 (germline): DFQATT, SNEGSKA (reference sequence). The CDR3 loop spans 11 amino acids. The V end lost 3 bases, the J end lost 5 bases, and 8 bases lay between the germline ends. CDR3 amino acids: CSARRVHEQYF. The CDR3 region has the DNA TGCAGTGCTAGGAGGGTCCACGAGCAGTACTTC.

The chain couples TRBV18 to TRBJ2-3; weak D call: TRBD1 (5 bases). V shed 3 bases and J shed 2 bases, with 12 bases lying between them. Germline loops: CDR1 KGHSH, CDR2 LQKENI. This CDR3 comprises 15 residues. The CDR3 sequence is CASSPGARNTDTQYF. CDR3 coding DNA: TGTGCCAGCTCACCTGGGGCGCGTAACACAGATACGCAGTATTTT.

This clone turned up a few times. The gene calls are TRBV7-8 and TRBJ1-2, with a tentative D call TRBD1 (5 bases). Per the germline V gene, CDR1 is SGHVS and CDR2 is FQNEAQ. CDR3 size: 13 residues. V was cut by 5 bases and J by 5 bases, with 12 bases left in between. The CDR3 region has the DNA TGTGCCAGCAGCCGTGACAGCGGGTATGGCTACACCTTC. Translated, it gives CASSRDSGYGYTF.

The rearrangement links TRBV30 to TRBJ2-7; TRBD1 matches 8 bases. CDR3 size: 12 residues. From germline, CDR1 is GTSNPN and CDR2 SVGIG (reference sequence). J lost 5 bases, V lost 5 bases, and 5 bases had no gene match. The CDR3 DNA sequence: TGTGCCTGGGATGGACAGGGAGACGAGCAGTACTTC. This sequence encodes CAWDGQGDEQYF. The whole variable domain, remainder taken from reference TRBV30 and TRBJ2-7, is SQTIHQWPATLVQPVGSPLSLECTVEGTSNPNLYWYRQAAGRGLQLLFYSVGIGQISSEVPQNLSASRPQDRQFILSSKKLLLSDSGFYLCAWDGQGDEQYFGPGTRLTVT.

The chain links TRBV4-1 to TRBJ1-3; TRBD1 agrees at 9 bases. The germline gives CDR1 MGHRA, CDR2 YSYEKL. Trimming took 5 bases from V and 2 from J; bases not matched to a gene: 10. This CDR3 has 17 amino acids. CDR3 in DNA: TGCGCCAGCAGCTCACCGGGACAGGGAGCCGCTGGAAACACCATATATTTT. It is translated as CASSSPGQGAAGNTIYF.

The genes are TRBV5-6 and TRBJ2-7; tentatively, D is TRBD2 (6 bases). V shed 4 bases and J shed 4 bases, with 18 bases lying between them. CDR3 length equals 15 residues. Germline V gene lookup returns CDR1 SGHDT and CDR2 YYEEEE. This CDR3 is CASSRLQRENYEQYF. The CDR3 coding sequence is TGTGCCAGCAGCCGCCTGCAACGGGAGAATTACGAGCAGTACTTC. The whole variable domain, filled in from reference TRBV5-6 and TRBJ2-7, reads DAGVTQSPTHLIKTRGQQVTLRCSPKSGHDTVSWYQQALGQGPQFIFQYYEEEERQRGNFPDRFSGHQFPNYSSELNVNALLLGDSALYLCASSRLQRENYEQYFGPGTRLTVT.

CDR3 sequence (DNA): TGTGCCAGCAGCCCGCGGGGAGCGGGGTACAAGGAGCTGTTTTTT. Its translation: CASSPRGAGYKELFF. The chain joins TRBV9 to TRBJ2-2, with 7 bases that match TRBD2. Per germline, CDR1 SGDLS and CDR2 YYNGEE. V dropped 4 bases and J dropped 10; count of bases not matched to a gene: 13. The CDR3 has 15 residues.

This sequence joins TRBV3-1 (or the pseudogene TRBV3-2) and TRBJ1-2; D is undetermined. This CDR3 contains 12 residues. Trimming took 1 base from V and 7 from J, leaving 7 bases between them. Germline V gene data show CDR1 as LGHDT and CDR2 as YNNKEL (reference sequence). CDR3 sequence (DNA): TGTGCCAGCAGCCAAGTCCGGGGTGGCTACACCTTC. Translation: CASSQVRGGYTF.